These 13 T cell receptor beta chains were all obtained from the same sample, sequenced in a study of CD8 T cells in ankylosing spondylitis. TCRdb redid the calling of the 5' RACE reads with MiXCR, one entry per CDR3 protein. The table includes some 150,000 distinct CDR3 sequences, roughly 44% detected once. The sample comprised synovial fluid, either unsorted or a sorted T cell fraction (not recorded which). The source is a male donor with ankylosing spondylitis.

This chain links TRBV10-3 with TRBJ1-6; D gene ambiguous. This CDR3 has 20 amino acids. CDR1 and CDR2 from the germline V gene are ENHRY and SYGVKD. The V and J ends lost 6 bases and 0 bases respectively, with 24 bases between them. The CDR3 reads CAISPTRHPRGNSYNSPLHF. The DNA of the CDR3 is TGTGCCATCAGCCCAACTAGACATCCCCGAGGAAACTCCTATAATTCACCCCTCCACTTT.

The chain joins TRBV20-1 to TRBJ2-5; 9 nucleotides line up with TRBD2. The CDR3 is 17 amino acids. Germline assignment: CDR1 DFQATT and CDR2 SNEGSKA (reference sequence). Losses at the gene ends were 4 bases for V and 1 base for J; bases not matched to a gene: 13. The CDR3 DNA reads TGCAGTGCTAAGGGGGCTAGCGGGAACCAACCCCAAGAGACCCAGTACTTC. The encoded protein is CSAKGASGNQPQETQYF.

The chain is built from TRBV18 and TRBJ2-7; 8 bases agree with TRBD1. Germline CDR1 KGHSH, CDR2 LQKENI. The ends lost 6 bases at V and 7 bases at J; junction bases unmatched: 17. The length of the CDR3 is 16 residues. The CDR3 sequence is CASSRQWTGRMREQYF. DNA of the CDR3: TGTGCCAGCTCGCGCCAATGGACAGGGAGGATGCGGGAGCAGTACTTC. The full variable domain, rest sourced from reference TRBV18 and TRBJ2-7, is NAGVMQNPRHLVRRRGQEARLRCSPMKGHSHVYWYRQLPEEGLKFMVYLQKENIIDESGMPKERFSAEFPKEGPSILRIQQVVRGDSAAYFCASSRQWTGRMREQYFGPGTRLTVT.

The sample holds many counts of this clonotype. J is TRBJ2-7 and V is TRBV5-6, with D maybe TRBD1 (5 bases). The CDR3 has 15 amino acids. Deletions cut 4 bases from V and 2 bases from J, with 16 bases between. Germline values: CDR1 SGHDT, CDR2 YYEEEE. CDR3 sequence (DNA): TGTGCCAGCAGCGAGTCGACAAGGGGCCCCTACGAGCAGTACTTC. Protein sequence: CASSESTRGPYEQYF.

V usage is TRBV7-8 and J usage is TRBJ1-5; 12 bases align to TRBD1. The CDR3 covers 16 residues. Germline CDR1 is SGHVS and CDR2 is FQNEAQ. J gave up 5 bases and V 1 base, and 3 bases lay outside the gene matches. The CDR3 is CASSLVGTGGYQPQHF. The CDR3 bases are TGTGCCAGCAGCTTAGTAGGGACAGGGGGCTATCAGCCCCAGCATTTT. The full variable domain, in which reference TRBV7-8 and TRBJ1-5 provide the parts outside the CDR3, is GAGVSQSPRYKVAKRGQDVALRCDPISGHVSLFWYQQALGQGPEFLTYFQNEAQLDKSGLPSDRFFAERPEGSVSTLKIQRTQQEDSAVYLCASSLVGTGGYQPQHFGDGTRLSIL.

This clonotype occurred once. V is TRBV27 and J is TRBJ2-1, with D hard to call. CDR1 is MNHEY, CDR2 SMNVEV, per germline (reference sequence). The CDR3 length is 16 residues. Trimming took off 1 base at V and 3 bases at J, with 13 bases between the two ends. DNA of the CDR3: TGTGCCAGCAGTTTATTCTTCCAGACTGGCTACAATGAGCAGTTCTTC. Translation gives CASSLFFQTGYNEQFF.

The CDR3 loop is CANSGTAYNEQFF. In DNA, the CDR3 is TGTGCCAACTCCGGGACAGCCTACAATGAGCAGTTCTTC. The V and J genes are TRBV2 and TRBJ2-1; 7 positions match TRBD1. The CDR3 is made up of 13 amino acids. Germline values: CDR1 SNHLY, CDR2 FYNNEI. Germline trimming cut 10 bases from V and 2 bases from J; bases unmatched to any gene: 5.

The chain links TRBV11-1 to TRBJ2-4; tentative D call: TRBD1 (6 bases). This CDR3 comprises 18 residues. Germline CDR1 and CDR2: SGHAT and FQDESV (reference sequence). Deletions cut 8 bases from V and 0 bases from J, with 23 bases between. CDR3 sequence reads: CASLGGQGDPLAKNIQYF. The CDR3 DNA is TGTGCCAGCTTAGGGGGACAAGGAGACCCACTAGCCAAAAACATTCAGTACTTC.

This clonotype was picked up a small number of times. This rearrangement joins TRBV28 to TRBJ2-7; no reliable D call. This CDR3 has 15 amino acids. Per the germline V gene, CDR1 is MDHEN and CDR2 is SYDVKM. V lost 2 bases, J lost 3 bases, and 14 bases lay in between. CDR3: CASSLEHPGFYEQYF. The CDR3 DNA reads TGTGCCAGCAGTTTAGAGCATCCTGGTTTCTACGAGCAGTACTTC. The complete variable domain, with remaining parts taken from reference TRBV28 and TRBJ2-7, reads DVKVTQSSRYLVKRTGEKVFLECVQDMDHENMFWYRQDPGLGLRLIYFSYDVKMKEKGDIPEGYSVSREKKERFSLILESASTNQTSMYLCASSLEHPGFYEQYFGPGTRLTVT.

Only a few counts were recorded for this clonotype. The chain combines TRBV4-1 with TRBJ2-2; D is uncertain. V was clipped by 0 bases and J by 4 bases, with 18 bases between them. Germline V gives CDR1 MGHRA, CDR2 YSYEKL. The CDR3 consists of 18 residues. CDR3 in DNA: TGCGCCAGCAGCCAAGATAGGGTTCGGCCGAGCCCCACCGGGGAGCTGTTTTTT. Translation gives CASSQDRVRPSPTGELFF.

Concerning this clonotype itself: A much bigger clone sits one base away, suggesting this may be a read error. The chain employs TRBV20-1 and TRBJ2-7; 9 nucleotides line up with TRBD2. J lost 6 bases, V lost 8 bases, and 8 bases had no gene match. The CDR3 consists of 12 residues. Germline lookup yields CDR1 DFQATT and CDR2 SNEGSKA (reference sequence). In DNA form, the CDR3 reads TGCAGTACCCGGACTAGCGATTGCGAGCAGTACTTC. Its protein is CSTRTSDCEQYF.

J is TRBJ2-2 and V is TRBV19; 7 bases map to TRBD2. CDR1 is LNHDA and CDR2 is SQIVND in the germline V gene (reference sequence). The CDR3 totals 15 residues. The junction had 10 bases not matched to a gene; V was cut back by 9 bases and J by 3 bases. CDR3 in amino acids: CASHSLAEHTGELFF. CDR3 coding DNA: TGTGCCAGCCACTCTCTAGCGGAACACACCGGGGAGCTGTTTTTT.

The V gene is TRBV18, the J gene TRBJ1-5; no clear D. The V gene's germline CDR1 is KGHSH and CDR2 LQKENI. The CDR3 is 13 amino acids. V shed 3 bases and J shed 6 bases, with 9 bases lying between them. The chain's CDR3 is CASSPGVGQPQHF. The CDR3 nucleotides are TGTGCCAGCTCACCCGGGGTTGGTCAGCCCCAGCATTTT.